The 4 T cell receptor beta chains in this list originate from one sample, sequenced in a study of HIV-infected patients and healthy controls (dated by TCRdb to the mid-2010s). Whole blood was used without fractionating the cells, so the repertoire represented all peripheral T cells without sorting. The library was prepared using 5' RACE. Sequencing used an Illumina MiSeq. Using SuperScript III with primers targeting the alpha and beta constant regions, 500 to 550 ng of RNA was reverse transcribed. Separate alpha and beta chain libraries were generated by chain-specific third strand synthesis with multiplexing indices. The public reads were run again by TCRdb, first through fastp at Q25 and then through MiXCR, and only productive beta chains were kept. For every CDR3 protein sequence, its rows merge into one entry that carries the most common genes and DNA. Across this sample there are more than 15,000 distinct CDR3 sequences, with 5.5% seen only once. The ten largest clones take up under 2.5% of the sample.

Sequencing was done on a sample of blood. The receptors were sampled from an adult in good health.

The table lists this clonotype with many counts. This sequence joins TRBV24-1 and TRBJ2-2, with 10 bases lining up with TRBD2. Germline V gene data show CDR1 as KGHDR and CDR2 as SFDVKD. V shed 6 bases and J 1 base; nucleotides not matched to a gene: 13. This CDR3 region has 19 residues. The CDR3 region is CATSSTGTSVEQNTGELFF. DNA of the CDR3: TGTGCCACCAGTTCAACCGGGACTAGCGTTGAACAGAACACCGGGGAGCTGTTTTTT.

This clonotype showed up just a few times. The V gene is TRBV3-1, the J gene TRBJ1-1; tentatively, D is TRBD1 (5 bases). The V gene lost 0 bases and the J gene lost 11 bases, with 16 bases spanning the gap. Per the germline V gene, CDR1 is LGHDT and CDR2 is YNNKEL (reference sequence). The CDR3 covers 14 residues. In DNA, the CDR3 is TGTGCCAGCAGCCAAGATTTGTCAGGGATAATGGCTTTCTTT. Translation gives CASSQDLSGIMAFF.

This clonotype has ten or more counts. V usage is TRBV4-2 and J usage is TRBJ2-5, with D perhaps TRBD2 (5 bases). CDR3 length: 14 amino acids. In germline, CDR1 is LGHNA, CDR2 YNFKEQ. Trimming left V 2 bases short and J 5 bases short, with 12 bases between. CDR3 bases: TGTGCCAGCAGCCAACGCGGGCTCGAGGAGACCCAGTACTTC. Translated: CASSQRGLEETQYF.

This clonotype is medium-sized in the sample. The rearrangement joins TRBV11-2 to TRBJ2-1; 12 positions agree with TRBD2. After removal of 3 bases from V and 3 bases from J, the junction contained 3 bases not matched to a gene. Germline V lookup: CDR1 SGHAT, CDR2 FQNNGV. The CDR3 loop spans 16 amino acids. This chain's CDR3 is CASSLQLAGGYNEQFF. The DNA for the CDR3 is TGTGCCAGCAGCTTGCAACTAGCGGGGGGCTACAATGAGCAGTTCTTC. Drawing the rest from reference TRBV11-2 and TRBJ2-1, the complete variable domain is EAGVAQSPRYKIIEKRQSVAFWCNPISGHATLYWYQQILGQGPKLLIQFQNNGVVDDSQLPKDRFSAERLKGVDSTLKIQPAKLEDSAVYLCASSLQLAGGYNEQFFGPGTRLTVL.